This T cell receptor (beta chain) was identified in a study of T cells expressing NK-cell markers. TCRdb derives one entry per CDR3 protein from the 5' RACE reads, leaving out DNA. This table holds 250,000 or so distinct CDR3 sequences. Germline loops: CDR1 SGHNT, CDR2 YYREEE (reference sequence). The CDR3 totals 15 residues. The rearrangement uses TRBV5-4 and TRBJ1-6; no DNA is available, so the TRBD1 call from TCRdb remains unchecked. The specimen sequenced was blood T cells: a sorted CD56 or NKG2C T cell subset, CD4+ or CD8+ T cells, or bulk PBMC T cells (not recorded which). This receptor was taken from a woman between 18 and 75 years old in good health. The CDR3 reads CASSFLGRYNSPLHF.